This TCR beta chain was found in a study of cytomegalovirus exposure and HLA in healthy donors. Study information: A previous analysis identified around 120 million unique TCR beta sequences derived from roughly 180 million T cells.

The CDR3 extends over 15 amino acids. Germline CDR1 and CDR2: MNHNS and SASEGT. The ends were cut back, 4 bases at V and 8 bases at J, with 18 bases in the middle. Primers included in the PCR were 60 Vbeta and 13 Jbeta primers. Method: immunoSEQ multiplex PCR; TCRdb's copy keeps in-frame clones and lacks some. This sample has 150,000 to 200,000 clones, with less than 90% found just once. The sequence came from a girl under two years old in good health and CMV-seronegative. The chain has TRBV6-1 and TRBJ1-3, with D perhaps matching TRBD1 (6 bases). Sequenced input: PBMCs. For the CDR3, the DNA is TGTGCCAGCAGTGCCCTACTACAGGGACGGGACACCATATATTTT. It encodes CASSALLQGRDTIYF.